What follows is one T cell receptor (beta chain) and its context. Its antigen remains unknown. The data stem from a study of OX40 agonist ivuxolimab in advanced cancers. On the study more broadly: Patients treated during dose escalation were battling hepatocellular carcinoma, melanoma, renal cell or head and neck cancer.

The CDR3 has 16 amino acids. V shed 6 bases and J shed 5 bases, with 22 bases lying between them. Looked up from germline, CDR1 is LNHDA and CDR2 is SQIVND (reference sequence). Here immunoSEQ multiplex PCR was the method, and the copy in TCRdb shows in-frame clones only, minus some. The sample has tens of thousands of clones, around nine tenths seen once. Study-level points and caveats: In general, CD8+ T cells held more expanded clones than CD4+ did, on average. The antigens recognized by the expanded peripheral T cells, that is their antigen specificity, were not determined. CD4+ and CD8+ T cells in blood underwent clonal expansion by week 6 at 0.1 to 3.0 mg/kg.

The chain links TRBV19 to TRBJ1-2, with D perhaps matching TRBD1 (5 bases). The sample consisted of CD4+ or CD8+ T cells sorted from blood, taken in a trial of the OX40 agonist ivuxolimab. The TCR originated in an adult with an advanced solid tumor such as melanoma, head and neck, liver or kidney cancer. CDR3 region: CASRTNRDGGWYGYTF. Here the CDR3 DNA reads TGTGCCAGTAGAACCAACCGGGACGGAGGTTGGTATGGCTACACCTTC.